Below, 8 T cell receptor beta chains from the same sample are listed, as sequenced in a study of T cells in localized non-small cell lung cancer. Using immunoSEQ multiplex PCR, the repertoire was profiled, and TCRdb retains in-frame clones only, with some absent. Here the sample spans about 6,400 clones, about 91% being singletons. Material: peripheral blood, obtained before any cancer treatment. The receptors stem from a male donor aged 60 or older with stage I lung adenocarcinoma.

The rearrangement uses TRBV5-1 and TRBJ1-4; the D gene is possibly TRBD1 (5 bases). This CDR3 contains 17 residues. Per the germline V gene, CDR1 is SGHRS and CDR2 is YFSETQ. V was shortened by 0 bases and J by 6 bases, with 18 bases between the two germline ends. CDR3 in DNA: TGCGCCAGCAGCTTGGGGGACGGCTCTTATTTAGATGAAAAACTGTTTTTT. It translates to CASSLGDGSYLDEKLFF. Filled out from reference TRBV5-1 and TRBJ1-4, the complete variable domain reads KAGVTQTPRYLIKTRGQQVTLSCSPISGHRSVSWYQQTPGQGLQFLFEYFSETQRNKGNFPGRFSGRQFSNSRSEMNVSTLELGDSALYLCASSLGDGSYLDEKLFFGSGTQLSVL.

A single count supports this clone. The rearrangement joins TRBV5-5 to TRBJ1-5; maybe TRBD1 (5 bases). The CDR3 is 14 residues long. Germline V gene sequence: CDR1 SGHKS, CDR2 YYEKEE (reference sequence). V was clipped by 0 bases and J by 4 bases, with 8 bases between them. Here the CDR3 reads CASSLAGNNQPQHF. CDR3 bases: TGTGCCAGCAGCTTGGCAGGGAATAATCAGCCCCAGCATTTT.

This clone was picked up a small number of times. The J gene is TRBJ1-3, the V gene TRBV5-1; no definite D call. The CDR3 sequence is 14 residues long. Germline CDR1 is SGHRS and CDR2 is YFSETQ. V was trimmed by 1 base and J by 4 bases, leaving 9 bases between them. The CDR3 is CASSLSTAGNTIYF. As DNA, the CDR3 is TGCGCCAGCAGCTTGTCGACGGCAGGAAACACCATATATTTT.

The rearrangement links TRBV19 to TRBJ1-1; D might be TRBD1 (6 bases). Between the trimmed V and J ends, which lost 5 bases and 3 bases, there was a span of 13 bases. Per germline, CDR1 LNHDA and CDR2 SQIVND (reference sequence). The CDR3 runs 14 residues. The CDR3 reads CASSPSGGHTEAFF. CDR3 nucleotides: TGTGCCAGTAGTCCTTCTGGGGGGCACACTGAAGCTTTCTTT.

The chain has TRBV19 and TRBJ2-7; 10 bases fit TRBD1. The CDR3 is made up of 15 amino acids. The V gene end was trimmed by 2 bases and the J gene end by 4 bases; junction bases not matched to a gene: 5. In germline, CDR1 is LNHDA, CDR2 SQIVND (reference sequence). The CDR3: CASSISGTGVYEQYF. CDR3 nucleotides: TGTGCCAGTAGTATATCGGGGACAGGGGTATACGAGCAGTACTTC.

CDR3 region: CASRLGQGTSARTQPQHF. CDR3 nucleotides: TGTGCCAGCAGGCTAGGACAGGGGACCTCCGCGAGGACTCAGCCCCAGCATTTT. The gene calls are TRBV5-6 and TRBJ1-5, with TRBD1 matching over 9 bases. Germline lookup yields CDR1 SGHDT and CDR2 YYEEEE. This CDR3 has 18 residues. The ends lost 5 bases at V and 6 bases at J; junction bases unmatched: 18.

The J gene is TRBJ2-5, the V gene TRBV11-2; 9 positions agree with TRBD2. The CDR3 has 16 residues. The V gene's germline CDR1 is SGHAT and CDR2 FQNNGV. V shed 5 bases, J shed 2 bases, and the junction held 9 bases outside the gene matches. The CDR3 here is CASSRGATSGQETQYF. The CDR3 nucleotides are TGTGCCAGCAGCCGAGGGGCGACTAGCGGACAAGAGACCCAGTACTTC.

This chain joins TRBV7-9 and TRBJ2-3, with D hard to call. There are 12 residues in the CDR3. V lost 5 bases to trimming and J lost 3 bases, with 6 bases between them. CDR1 is SEHNR and CDR2 is FQNEAQ in the germline V gene (reference sequence). The CDR3 sequence is CASSRETDTQYF. The CDR3 DNA reads TGTGCCAGCAGCCGTGAGACAGATACGCAGTATTTT.